The 21 T cell receptor beta chains reported below all come from one sample, sequenced in a study of neoadjuvant anti-PD-1 for oral cavity cancer. The repertoire was sequenced with immunoSEQ multiplex PCR; TCRdb's copy has only in-frame clones and lacks some. The sample has roughly 8,800 clones, roughly 67% seen once; the top ten hold around 4%. Time point of the sample: after neoadjuvant nivolumab, at surgical resection. The sample in question was PBMCs, obtained after nivolumab (anti-PD-1) treatment. Receptor source: a person between 40 and 79 years old with oral cavity squamous cell carcinoma.

V usage is TRBV30 and J usage is TRBJ2-7, with TRBD2 matching over 7 bases. The CDR3 covers 14 residues. CDR1 and CDR2 (germline): GTSNPN, SVGIG (reference sequence). V lost 4 bases to trimming and J lost 6 bases; unmatched junction nucleotides: 12. The CDR3 reads CAWKGREPFVEQYF. CDR3 nucleotides: TGTGCCTGGAAAGGGCGGGAGCCATTTGTCGAGCAGTACTTC.

This sequence joins TRBV19 and TRBJ1-5; possibly TRBD1 for D (5 bases). The CDR3 length is 16 residues. CDR1 is LNHDA and CDR2 is SQIVND in the germline V gene (reference sequence). Trimming removed 4 bases at V and 2 bases at J, with 15 bases between. The CDR3 coding sequence is TGTGCCAGTAGTAAAGTTGGGGGAGGGGGCAATCAGCCCCAGCATTTT. Translating it yields CASSKVGGGGNQPQHF. The variable domain in full, with the rest retrieved from reference TRBV19 and TRBJ1-5, is DGGITQSPKYLFRKEGQNVTLSCEQNLNHDAMYWYRQDPGQGLRLIYYSQIVNDFQKGDIAEGYSVSREKKESFPLTVTSAQKNPTAFYLCASSKVGGGGNQPQHFGDGTRLSIL.

This clone was counted a few times. The gene calls are TRBV5-6 and TRBJ1-2, with D unclear. V gave up 4 bases and J gave up 0 bases, with 4 bases separating them. CDR3 length: 12 amino acids. CDR1 SGHDT and CDR2 YYEEEE come from the germline V gene. The CDR3 region is CASSQTNYGYTF. The CDR3 DNA follows: TGTGCCAGCAGCCAGACTAACTATGGCTACACCTTC. The variable domain in full, completed from reference TRBV5-6 and TRBJ1-2, reads DAGVTQSPTHLIKTRGQQVTLRCSPKSGHDTVSWYQQALGQGPQFIFQYYEEEERQRGNFPDRFSGHQFPNYSSELNVNALLLGDSALYLCASSQTNYGYTFGSGTRLTVV.

This clone came up a few times. The chain recombines TRBV19 with TRBJ2-5, with TRBD1 as a possible D gene (7 bases). Germline V gives CDR1 LNHDA, CDR2 SQIVND (reference sequence). The CDR3 is made up of 15 amino acids. V dropped 9 bases and J dropped 3 bases, with 20 bases sitting between them. The CDR3 sequence: CASNRGGAGKETQYF. The DNA of the CDR3 is TGTGCCAGCAACCGAGGGGGCGCGGGGAAAGAGACCCAGTACTTC.

The genes are TRBV7-6 and TRBJ2-3; 12 positions match TRBD2. The V segment lost 5 bases and the J segment 3 bases; nucleotides outside the gene matches: 9. This CDR3 spans 17 amino acids. The germline V gene encodes CDR1 SGHVS and CDR2 FNYEAQ. CDR3 coding DNA: TGTGCCAGCAGCGCGACTAGCGGGAGATCCGGGACAGATACGCAGTATTTT. It encodes CASSATSGRSGTDTQYF.

The chain links TRBV10-2 to TRBJ2-7; D is ambiguous. This CDR3 is built from 11 residues. The V gene's germline CDR1 is WSHSY and CDR2 SAAADI. V lost 1 base, J lost 5 bases, and 3 bases lay in between. CDR3 bases: TGCGCCAGCAGTGAGTTCAACGAGCAGTACTTC. Encoded protein: CASSEFNEQYF.

The chain is built from TRBV27 and TRBJ2-3, with no clear D. Germline CDR1 is MNHEY and CDR2 is SMNVEV (reference sequence). There are 14 residues in the CDR3. The germline V and J ends were trimmed by 3 bases and 1 base, with 8 bases remaining between them. This CDR3 reads CASSFIMGTDTQYF. DNA for the CDR3: TGTGCCAGCAGTTTTATCATGGGCACAGATACGCAGTATTTT.

The chain is built from TRBV6-6 and TRBJ2-5; possible D gene TRBD2, 5 bases. The CDR3 covers 14 residues. The V and J ends lost 0 bases and 4 bases respectively, with 9 bases between them. Germline V lookup: CDR1 MNHNY, CDR2 SVGAGI (reference sequence). CDR3 residues: CASSYSASRETQYF. The CDR3 nucleotides are TGTGCCAGCAGTTACTCGGCTAGCAGAGAGACCCAGTACTTC.

The V gene is TRBV7-8, the J gene TRBJ1-1, with TRBD1 as a possible D gene (6 bases). The V gene lost 3 bases and the J gene lost 0 bases, with 11 bases spanning the gap. Germline CDR1 reads SGHVS; CDR2 reads FQNEAQ. The CDR3 is made up of 15 amino acids. The CDR3 is CASSFRGGLNTEAFF. CDR3 bases: TGTGCCAGCAGCTTCCGAGGGGGGTTGAACACTGAAGCTTTCTTT.

This clone has only one observation. The chain employs TRBV4-1 and TRBJ2-3, with TRBD2 identical over 9 bases. The ends lost 4 bases at V and 0 bases at J; junction bases unmatched: 5. The CDR3 covers 16 residues. Looked up from germline, CDR1 is MGHRA and CDR2 is YSYEKL. CDR3 amino acids: CASSRSGSASTDTQYF. DNA of the CDR3: TGCGCCAGCAGCCGTAGCGGGAGTGCTAGCACAGATACGCAGTATTTT.

The chain employs TRBV19 and TRBJ1-1; 12 bases fit TRBD1. This CDR3 is 18 amino acids long. The V segment lost 10 bases and the J segment 4 bases; nucleotides outside the gene matches: 19. Germline values: CDR1 LNHDA, CDR2 SQIVND (reference sequence). The CDR3: CATTSSGGTGGRSTEAFF. In DNA form, the CDR3 reads TGTGCCACCACCTCTAGCGGGGGGACAGGGGGCCGGAGCACTGAAGCTTTCTTT.

This chain joins TRBV4-1 and TRBJ2-1; 11 nucleotides align to TRBD2. Germline V gene sequence: CDR1 MGHRA, CDR2 YSYEKL. V was clipped by 4 bases and J by 5 bases; unmatched bases: 10. The CDR3 has 17 amino acids. Written as DNA, the CDR3 is TGCGCCAGCAGCCGTAGCGCTAGCGGGGGGCTAGACAATGAGCAGTTCTTC. Protein sequence: CASSRSASGGLDNEQFF.

This rearrangement joins TRBV5-1 to TRBJ2-2; D remains ambiguous. Trimming removed 1 base from V and 2 bases from J, with 15 bases in between. Per germline, CDR1 SGHRS and CDR2 YFSETQ. The length of the CDR3 is 17 residues. The CDR3, as DNA: TGCGCCAGCAGCTTGAACCCTATGTCCCTTAACACCGGGGAGCTGTTTTTT. The encoded protein is CASSLNPMSLNTGELFF.

This chain joins TRBV5-4 and TRBJ2-1, with TRBD2 matching 8 bases. Losses at the gene ends were 4 bases for V and 3 bases for J; bases not matched to a gene: 6. This CDR3 has 15 amino acids. Per germline, CDR1 SGHNT and CDR2 YYREEE (reference sequence). This CDR3 is CASSPELAVYNEQFF. In DNA form, the CDR3 reads TGTGCCAGCAGCCCTGAACTAGCGGTCTACAATGAGCAGTTCTTC. The complete variable domain, with remaining parts taken from reference TRBV5-4 and TRBJ2-1, reads ETGVTQSPTHLIKTRGQQVTLRCSSQSGHNTVSWYQQALGQGPQFIFQYYREEENGRGNFPPRFSGLQFPNYSSELNVNALELDDSALYLCASSPELAVYNEQFFGPGTRLTVL.

CDR3 DNA: TGTGCCAGCAGCGTAGCTTCGGCCAACACTGAAGCTTTCTTT. This translates into CASSVASANTEAFF. The chain carries TRBV9 and TRBJ1-1; D is unclear. From germline, CDR1 is SGDLS and CDR2 YYNGEE. The V and J ends lost 0 bases and 2 bases respectively, with 8 bases between them. The CDR3 covers 14 residues.

CDR3 bases: TGTGCCAGCATGGAGCGACAGACGACCTACGAGCAGTACTTC. Translating gives CASMERQTTYEQYF. This chain links TRBV2 with TRBJ2-7; TRBD1 is a possible D gene (5 bases). CDR1 and CDR2 (germline): SNHLY, FYNNEI. This CDR3 contains 14 residues. V was cut by 7 bases and J by 2 bases, with 15 bases left in between.

The genes are TRBV7-9 and TRBJ2-2; no firm D call. The CDR3 totals 14 residues. The germline V gene encodes CDR1 SEHNR and CDR2 FQNEAQ (reference sequence). With 3 bases removed from V and 8 bases from J, the gap between germline ends came to 13 bases. The CDR3 coding sequence is TGTGCCAGCAGCTTGGAAGCCCGTGGAGGGGAGCTGTTTTTT. It specifies CASSLEARGGELFF.

The V gene is TRBV5-1, the J gene TRBJ1-1; D might be TRBD1 (5 bases). CDR1 is SGHRS and CDR2 is YFSETQ in the germline V gene. V lost 5 bases and J lost 3, with 23 bases in between. The CDR3 is 17 amino acids. The CDR3 loop is CASSRPGPLGGDTEAFF. The DNA for the CDR3 is TGCGCCAGCAGTCGTCCGGGACCTCTCGGAGGGGACACTGAAGCTTTCTTT.

The V gene is TRBV2, the J gene TRBJ1-2; D is uncertain. The length of the CDR3 is 11 residues. Trimming removed 11 bases from V and 4 bases from J, with 11 bases in between. Looked up from germline, CDR1 is SNHLY and CDR2 is FYNNEI. CDR3 protein: CARLGGYGYTF. The CDR3 DNA is TGTGCCCGCTTGGGCGGCTATGGCTACACCTTC. The variable domain in full, with the rest retrieved from reference TRBV2 and TRBJ1-2, is EPEVTQTPSHQVTQMGQEVILRCVPISNHLYFYWYRQILGQKVEFLVSFYNNEISEKSEIFDDQFSVERPDGSNFTLKIRSTKLEDSAMYFCARLGGYGYTFGSGTRLTVV.

This chain links TRBV7-9 with TRBJ1-4; D is possibly TRBD1 (6 bases). V was clipped by 1 base and J by 0 bases, with 6 bases between them. CDR1 is SEHNR, CDR2 FQNEAQ, per germline (reference sequence). The CDR3 is 15 amino acids. The CDR3 reads CASSLGTATNEKLFF. CDR3 sequence (DNA): TGTGCCAGCAGCTTAGGGACAGCAACTAATGAAAAACTGTTTTTT. The variable domain in full, completed from reference TRBV7-9 and TRBJ1-4, reads DTGVSQNPRHKITKRGQNVTFRCDPISEHNRLYWYRQTLGQGPEFLTYFQNEAQLEKSRLLSDRFSAERPKGSFSTLEIQRTEQGDSAMYLCASSLGTATNEKLFFGSGTQLSVL.

This chain links TRBV19 with TRBJ1-1, with a possible D match to TRBD1 (5 bases). Trimming left V 5 bases short and J 0 bases short, with 10 bases between. Germline assignment: CDR1 LNHDA and CDR2 SQIVND (reference sequence). The CDR3 contains 14 residues. The CDR3 bases are TGTGCCAGTAGTCCCCGGACACTGAACACTGAAGCTTTCTTT. It translates to CASSPRTLNTEAFF.